The clone carrying this TCR beta chain was found a few times. What it recognizes is unknown. The record originates from a study of T cells in Graves' hyperthyroidism and ophthalmopathy. General observations from the study: The model made its ophthalmopathy prediction, and onset followed a median approximately six months later. A model built on 13 V-J features separated ophthalmopathy from stable hyperthyroidism.

There are 16 residues in the CDR3. Germline lookup yields CDR1 MDHEN and CDR2 SYDVKM. Trimming left V 2 bases short and J 0 bases short, with 12 bases between. Amplification of TCR beta CDR3 regions was performed using RNA transcripts as template. In the first-round RT-PCR of the TCR CDR3, the HTBI primer set was used. TCRdb redid the calling of the multiplex PCR reads with MiXCR, one entry per CDR3 protein. The sample includes around 420,000 distinct CDR3 sequences, roughly 13% seen only once; the top ten take 5.3%. The chain recombines TRBV28 with TRBJ2-3; no clear D gene. Sequencing was done on a sample of blood. This receptor was taken from a woman between 18 and 29 years old with Graves' hyperthyroidism. The CDR3 loop reads CASSLRATLSTDTQYF. CDR3 nucleotides: TGTGCCAGCAGTTTAAGGGCCACTCTCAGCACAGATACGCAGTATTTT.